The source of this T cell receptor beta chain is a study of CD8+ T cells in alopecia areata. Extracted RNA was reverse transcribed into cDNA, the sequencing template. Data came from immunoSEQ multiplex PCR; TCRdb stores just in-frame clones and leaves some out. The profile covers fewer than 150,000 clones, with 35% to 40% appearing a single time and approximately 2.8% taken by the ten largest. V was pared by 6 bases and J by 4 bases, with 2 bases of the junction left unmatched. This CDR3 is built from 12 residues. CDR1 and CDR2 (germline): MNHNY, SVGAGI (reference sequence). Sequencing used CD4+ T cells sorted from blood. This TCR came from a human donor with alopecia areata. The chain joins TRBV6-6 to TRBJ1-2; the match to TRBD1 covers 7 bases. CDR3 amino acids: CASRGQAYGYTF. In DNA form, the CDR3 reads TGTGCCAGCAGAGGACAGGCCTATGGCTACACCTTC.